These 27 T cell receptor beta chains share one sample of origin, sequenced in a study of blood T cells in healthy people across ages. Alongside a J-beta primer mix, a sample-barcoded 5' primer served in a second PCR lasting about 7 to 12 cycles. TCRdb ran MiXCR on the 5' RACE reads and lists one entry per CDR3 protein. The data show 1,800,000 or so distinct CDR3 sequences, with approximately 39% seen just once and 23% held by the top ten. The specimen was blood. The receptors were gathered from a human donor in good health.

This chain uses TRBV15 with TRBJ2-2; 12 bases match TRBD1. This CDR3 spans 19 amino acids. V was pared by 1 base and J by 7 bases, with 13 bases of the junction left unmatched. Germline CDR1 and CDR2: LNHNV and YYDKDF (reference sequence). In nucleotides, the CDR3 is TGTGCCACCAGCAGAGGAGGCGCAGCGGGACAGGGGGCGAACGGGGAGCTGTTTTTT. Protein sequence: CATSRGGAAGQGANGELFF. Full variable domain (rest looked up from reference TRBV15 and TRBJ2-2): DAMVIQNPRYQVTQFGKPVTLSCSQTLNHNVMYWYQQKSSQAPKLLFHYYDKDFNNEADTPDNFQSRRPNTSFCFLDIRSPGLGDTAMYLCATSRGGAAGQGANGELFFGEGSRLTVL.

The chain links TRBV20-1 to TRBJ1-2, with D perhaps matching TRBD1 (5 bases). With 6 bases removed from V and 7 bases from J, the gap between germline ends came to 12 bases. The CDR3 runs to 11 residues. Germline assignment: CDR1 DFQATT and CDR2 SNEGSKA (reference sequence). The CDR3: CSAPVGGGYTF. CDR3 nucleotides: TGCAGTGCCCCAGTTGGGGGTGGCTACACCTTC.

The chain has TRBV6-6 and TRBJ2-3; possible D gene TRBD2, 6 bases. Deletions cut 5 bases from V and 2 bases from J, with 17 bases between. Germline CDR1 reads MNHNY; CDR2 reads SVGAGI (reference sequence). The CDR3 consists of 16 residues. CDR3 sequence: CASSRPGTGYTDTQYF. The CDR3 coding sequence is TGTGCCAGCAGTCGACCCGGGACTGGGTACACAGATACGCAGTATTTT.

The chain uses TRBV28 and TRBJ2-4; D gene ambiguous. Judging by the DNA end, TRBJ2-7 fits better; the J call may be wrong. CDR1 and CDR2 from the germline V gene are MDHEN and SYDVKM. The CDR3 totals 12 residues. CDR3 DNA: TGTGCCAGCAGTCCTGGTATCAGCGAGCAGTACTTC. Its translation is CASSPGISEQYF.

As to this clonotype: Compared with germline, one end of the junction differs, possibly owing to a read error. V gene TRBV24-1 combines with J gene TRBJ2-2; the D gene could be TRBD1 or TRBD2 (5 bases each). CDR1 KGHDR and CDR2 SFDVKD come from the germline V gene. This CDR3 region has 15 residues. DNA of the CDR3: TGTGCCACCAGTGAGGGACGGAACTTTCCCGGGGAGCCGTTTTTT. Residues: CATSEGRNFPGEPFF.

This clonotype was detected once. The chain joins TRBV4-3 to TRBJ2-7, with D uncertain. CDR1 is LGHNA and CDR2 is YSLEER in the germline V gene. Trimming shortened V by 4 bases and J by 5 bases, and 15 bases separated the two germline ends. The CDR3 loop spans 14 amino acids. CDR3 DNA sequence: TGCGCCAGCAGCCCACCTGGGGAACGGAACGAGCAGTACTTC. Translating gives CASSPPGERNEQYF.

This clonotype was observed a handful of times. Germline is not matched at one junction end, which may reflect a read error. The chain has TRBV20-1 and TRBJ1-2; no clear D. This CDR3 has 14 amino acids. The germline V gene encodes CDR1 DFQATT and CDR2 SNEGSKA (reference sequence). The CDR3 loop reads CSAGDLGVNYGYTF. As DNA, the CDR3 is TGCAGTGCTGGAGATCTTGGGGTTAACTATGGCTACACCTTC.

Concerning this clonotype: Germline and junction disagree at one end, which may indicate a read error. The genes are TRBV28 and TRBJ2-5; D remains ambiguous. Germline V CDR1 and CDR2: MDHEN, SYDVKM. The CDR3 has 16 residues. The CDR3 sequence: CASSFPSDGYQETQYF. In nucleotides, the CDR3 is TGCGCCAGCAGTTTCCCTTCTGACGGGTACCAAGAGACCCAGTACTTC.

This chain connects TRBV7-3 to TRBJ2-1; D possibly matches TRBD1 or TRBD2 (5 bases each). Trimming pared 6 bases from V and 1 base from J, leaving 16 bases between. The CDR3 loop spans 16 amino acids. Germline V gives CDR1 SGHTA, CDR2 FQGTGA. CDR3 amino acids: CASRPPGTRSYNEQFF. The DNA for the CDR3 is TGTGCCAGCAGGCCCCCAGGGACCCGATCCTACAATGAGCAGTTCTTC. The full variable domain, with the rest looked up from reference TRBV7-3 and TRBJ2-1, is GAGVSQTPSNKVTEKGKYVELRCDPISGHTALYWYRQSLGQGPEFLIYFQGTGAADDSGLPNDRFFAVRPEGSVSTLKIQRTERGDSAVYLCASRPPGTRSYNEQFFGPGTRLTVL.

This clonotype was found a few times. The V gene is TRBV4-3, the J gene TRBJ1-2; D unclear. V dropped 0 bases and J dropped 5 bases, with 10 bases sitting between them. The CDR3 spans 14 residues. CDR1 is LGHNA, CDR2 YSLEER, per germline. In DNA, the CDR3 is TGCGCCAGCAGCCAAGATCACAGATATTATGGCTACACCTTC. Its protein product is CASSQDHRYYGYTF.

This chain joins TRBV6-6 and TRBJ2-7; 8 bases are a match to TRBD2. CDR3 length: 16 amino acids. Germline assignment: CDR1 MNHNY and CDR2 SVGAGI (reference sequence). V lost 6 bases, J lost 1 base, and 11 bases stayed unmatched. The CDR3 DNA sequence: TGTGCCAGCAGATTTACGGGAGGGGACGTTTCCTACGAGCAGTACTTC. Translated: CASRFTGGDVSYEQYF.

This clonotype was recorded only once. The chain links TRBV12-3 or TRBV12-4 to TRBJ1-2; 10 bases line up with TRBD1. This CDR3 is 13 amino acids long. Unmatched junction bases numbered 6, after V lost 9 bases and J lost 5 bases. The CDR3 sequence is CASADRGDYGYTF. Written as DNA, the CDR3 is TGTGCCAGTGCGGACAGGGGGGATTATGGCTACACCTTC.

This clonotype has ten or more counts. The chain carries TRBV7-3 and TRBJ2-6; D remains unclear. The CDR3 extends over 14 amino acids. V shed 5 bases and J shed 0 bases, with 5 bases lying between them. Germline CDR1 is SGHTA and CDR2 is FQGTGA. This CDR3 is CASSIDSGANVLTF. The CDR3 bases are TGTGCCAGCAGCATCGACTCTGGGGCCAACGTCCTGACTTTC.

The chain recombines TRBV2 with TRBJ1-5, with D maybe TRBD1 (6 bases). Deletions cut 3 bases from V and 0 bases from J, with 15 bases between. This CDR3 has 17 amino acids. Germline CDR1 reads SNHLY; CDR2 reads FYNNEI. CDR3 nucleotides: TGTGCCAGCAGTGACCCAGGGGACCCTACTAGCAATCAGCCCCAGCATTTT. It is translated as CASSDPGDPTSNQPQHF.

The chain joins TRBV27 to TRBJ1-5; D is uncertain. This CDR3 has 15 residues. The V gene lost 1 base and the J gene lost 3 bases, with 10 bases spanning the gap. Germline V gene data show CDR1 as MNHEY and CDR2 as SMNVEV (reference sequence). The CDR3 sequence is CASSLYRGVNQPQHF. The CDR3 DNA sequence: TGTGCCAGCAGTTTATATCGAGGAGTCAATCAGCCCCAGCATTTT.

This chain links TRBV12-5 with TRBJ1-1, with 7 bases aligning to TRBD1. Germline V gene lookup returns CDR1 LGHNT and CDR2 FRNRAP. This CDR3 contains 14 residues. V lost 3 bases and J lost 4; bases outside the gene matches: 5. The CDR3 region is CASGFRGVSTEAFF. DNA for the CDR3: TGTGCTAGTGGTTTCAGGGGGGTTAGCACTGAAGCTTTCTTT. The variable domain in full, with the rest retrieved from reference TRBV12-5 and TRBJ1-1, is DARVTQTPRHKVTEMGQEVTMRCQPILGHNTVFWYRQTMMQGLELLAYFRNRAPLDDSGMPKDRFSAEMPDATLATLKIQPSEPRDSAVYFCASGFRGVSTEAFFGQGTRLTVV.

Turning to this clonotype: One base away lies a much larger clone, so this may be a sequencing read error. The chain joins TRBV4-2 to TRBJ2-7, with 7 bases that match TRBD1. Looked up from germline, CDR1 is LGHNA and CDR2 is YNFKEQ. CDR3 length: 14 residues. CDR3 protein: CANSQATGVYEQYF. CDR3 DNA: TGTGCCAACAGCCAAGCTACAGGGGTTTACGAGCAGTACTTC.

V and J are TRBV5-1 and TRBJ2-5, with 8 positions matching TRBD1. CDR1 and CDR2 from the germline V gene are SGHRS and YFSETQ. With V trimmed by 4 bases and J by 11 bases, 16 bases remained unmatched. The CDR3 sequence is 15 residues long. The CDR3 nucleotides are TGCGCCAGCAGCCCGACCTGGCAGGGGGCGGAGGAGCAGTACTTC. It yields the protein CASSPTWQGAEEQYF.

The chain joins TRBV4-2 to TRBJ2-3, with 11 bases aligning to TRBD2. The CDR3 sequence is 18 residues long. Germline V lookup: CDR1 LGHNA, CDR2 YNFKEQ. Losses at the gene ends were 0 bases for V and 2 bases for J; bases not matched to a gene: 7. CDR3 DNA: TGTGCCAGCAGCCAAGACCGATTACTAGCGGGGGCCACAGATACGCAGTATTTT. Protein product: CASSQDRLLAGATDTQYF.

This clonotype was picked up many times. The chain uses TRBV10-3 and TRBJ2-7; tentative D call: TRBD1 (6 bases). The V and J ends lost 0 bases and 0 bases respectively, with 9 bases between them. The germline V gene has CDR1 ENHRY and CDR2 SYGVKD. The CDR3 totals 15 residues. In DNA, the CDR3 is TGTGCCATCAGTGAGTCGACAGGCAGCTCCTACGAGCAGTACTTC. The encoded protein is CAISESTGSSYEQYF.

The chain recombines TRBV6-2 or TRBV6-3 with TRBJ1-2; D is possibly TRBD1 (5 bases). The V gene's germline CDR1 is MNHEY and CDR2 SVGEGT. This CDR3 has 14 amino acids. V lost 6 bases and J lost 8, with 19 bases in between. The CDR3 loop reads CASSPPGPPYGYTF. Written as DNA, the CDR3 is TGTGCCAGCAGCCCCCCGGGACCCCCTTACGGCTACACCTTC.

Concerning this clonotype itself: A read error may account for a junction end that differs from germline. The chain has TRBV6-2 or TRBV6-3 and TRBJ2-1; 8 nucleotides match TRBD2. Germline loops: CDR1 MNHEY, CDR2 SVGEGT. This CDR3 region has 18 residues. CDR3 protein: CASSYDYKDRGGRNEQFF. CDR3 sequence (DNA): TGCGCCAGCAGTTACGATTATAAGGATCGGGGGGGCAGGAATGAGCAGTTCTTC.

The chain combines TRBV7-6 with TRBJ2-1; D ambiguous. Trimming took off 1 base at V and 8 bases at J, with 18 bases between the two ends. In germline, CDR1 is SGHVS, CDR2 FNYEAQ. The length of the CDR3 is 16 residues. CDR3 nucleotide sequence: TGTGCCAGCAGCTTAGGCGAGGCCCTCGCGGTTCATGAGCAGTTCTTC. Encoded protein: CASSLGEALAVHEQFF.

The J gene is TRBJ2-1, the V gene TRBV7-2; D is undetermined. CDR3 length: 15 residues. CDR1 and CDR2 (germline): SGHTA, FQGNSA. V was shortened by 5 bases and J by 5 bases, with 16 bases between the two germline ends. CDR3 sequence reads: CASSPQDLKNNEQFF. The CDR3 DNA reads TGTGCCAGCAGCCCGCAGGACCTCAAAAACAATGAGCAGTTCTTC.

The chain uses TRBV2 and TRBJ2-5; D possibly corresponds to TRBD1 (7 bases). The V gene lost 5 bases and the J gene lost 5 bases, with 18 bases spanning the gap. CDR1 is SNHLY, CDR2 FYNNEI, per germline. CDR3 length: 15 amino acids. The CDR3 reads CASSHNRGSGETQYF. Here the CDR3 DNA reads TGTGCCAGCAGTCACAACAGGGGAAGCGGGGAGACCCAGTACTTC.

This chain uses TRBV20-1 with TRBJ2-7; no reliable D call. The CDR3 extends over 14 amino acids. Germline loops: CDR1 DFQATT, CDR2 SNEGSKA (reference sequence). V was shortened by 0 bases and J by 2 bases, with 11 bases between the two germline ends. The CDR3 DNA follows: TGCAGTGCTAGAGAAACCAACCCCACCTACGAGCAGTACTTC. This encodes CSARETNPTYEQYF.

The J gene is TRBJ2-7, the V gene TRBV5-1, with a possible D match to TRBD2 (6 bases). CDR3 length: 15 amino acids. The germline CDR1 and CDR2 sequences are SGHRS and YFSETQ. V lost 4 bases and J lost 7, with 21 bases in between. CDR3 DNA: TGCGCCAGCAGCCCTTTCGGGGGAGAACCGGGGGAGCAGTACTTC. Translation: CASSPFGGEPGEQYF.